The entry below gives a single T cell receptor beta chain sequence along with its context. This entry belongs to a study of blood T cell repertoires in COVID-19. For the study at large: The origin of the acute and convalescent COVID-19 samples was the United States, Italy and Spain. Sample material is recorded as cDNA or gDNA derived from T cells, B-cell-depleted T cells, or PBMCs.

Germline V gives CDR1 WNHNN, CDR2 SYGVQD (reference sequence). CDR3 size: 13 residues. V lost 5 bases, J lost 5 bases, and 10 bases lay in between. Original handling: The assay estimated nucleated cells by amplifying reference gene primers. The protocol was immunoSEQ multiplex PCR, while the TCRdb copy is restricted to in-frame clones and leaves out a portion. For V, J and clone size, that table is used; D and trimming come from the DNA. Here the sample spans about 87,000 clones, over 75% being singletons. The chain is built from TRBV10-1 and TRBJ1-5, with D hard to call. Material: peripheral blood. The source of this sequence is a human donor with acute or convalescent COVID-19. The donor label of this sample is uncertain. Written as DNA, the CDR3 is TGCGCCAGCAGTTCGGGAACAGATCAGCCCCAGCATTTT. This sequence encodes CASSSGTDQPQHF.